This T cell receptor (beta chain) was sequenced for a study of T cells after yellow fever vaccination. Regarding the study as a whole: Highly abundant clonotypes carried over from the bulk population could end up in FACS-sorted repertoires as contaminants.

The length of the CDR3 is 15 residues. Trimming pared 2 bases from V and 0 bases from J, leaving 9 bases between. Germline assignment: CDR1 SGHKS and CDR2 YYEKEE (reference sequence). This clonotype was found many times. Antigen specificity is unknown. In making TCR cDNA, 5'RACE template switching added a universal primer site and UMIs to it. TCRdb reanalysed the 5' RACE reads using MiXCR and keeps one entry per CDR3 protein. The sample holds fewer than 350,000 distinct CDR3 sequences, 3.5% to 4.5% seen once. The input for sequencing was PBMCs, taken 15 days after the yellow fever booster vaccination. The sequence derives from a man between 18 and 29 years old who received the YFV17D yellow fever vaccine. The V gene is TRBV5-5, the J gene TRBJ2-1; D remains ambiguous. CDR3 sequence (DNA): TGTGCCAGCAGCTTACAGACCAGCTCCTACAATGAGCAGTTCTTC. This encodes CASSLQTSSYNEQFF.